The 25 T cell receptor beta chains given below trace back to one sample, sequenced in a study of human T cells and chemical hapten exposure. Time point reported: healthy volunteer bleed at 2 weeks. Unfractionated whole blood was the source of the extracted total RNA. TCRdb itself ran the RACE reads through MiXCR, one entry per CDR3 protein. The sample consists of over 85,000 distinct CDR3 sequences, approximately 9% of them appearing once. Sequencing was carried out using whole blood. The receptor set was obtained from a female donor in good health. Some clones in this sample may be carry-over from other donors' samples.

V gene TRBV12-3 or TRBV12-4 combines with J gene TRBJ2-7; the match to TRBD2 covers 7 bases. V shed 6 bases and J 5 bases; nucleotides not matched to a gene: 4. This CDR3 is 12 amino acids long. Here the CDR3 reads CASSPRGDEQYF. The CDR3 DNA sequence: TGTGCCAGCAGCCCTCGGGGGGACGAGCAGTACTTC.

This clonotype appeared a few times. The gene calls are TRBV28 and TRBJ2-7; the D gene is possibly TRBD2 (6 bases). The CDR3 runs 14 residues. Germline V gives CDR1 MDHEN, CDR2 SYDVKM. The ends were cut back, 3 bases at V and 3 bases at J, with 12 bases in the middle. Written as DNA, the CDR3 is TGTGCCAGCAGTTTGAGGGACTCGAACTACGAGCAGTACTTC. It is translated as CASSLRDSNYEQYF.

The rearrangement links TRBV7-8 to TRBJ2-1; D possibly corresponds to TRBD1 (6 bases). The V gene lost 4 bases and the J gene lost 7 bases, with 8 bases spanning the gap. This CDR3 has 12 residues. Per the germline V gene, CDR1 is SGHVS and CDR2 is FQNEAQ. The CDR3 nucleotides read TGTGCCAGCAGCTCCGGACAGAATGAGCAGTTCTTC. Amino acid sequence: CASSSGQNEQFF. Full variable domain (remainder filled in from reference TRBV7-8 and TRBJ2-1): GAGVSQSPRYKVAKRGQDVALRCDPISGHVSLFWYQQALGQGPEFLTYFQNEAQLDKSGLPSDRFFAERPEGSVSTLKIQRTQQEDSAVYLCASSSGQNEQFFGPGTRLTVL.

This clonotype turned up a few times. The chain recombines TRBV20-1 with TRBJ2-5; TRBD2 agrees at 13 bases. The CDR3 contains 17 residues. The germline V gene encodes CDR1 DFQATT and CDR2 SNEGSKA (reference sequence). V lost 0 bases to trimming and J lost 5 bases; unmatched junction nucleotides: 9. The CDR3 nucleotides are TGCAGTGCTAGAGATAGTCGGACTAGCGGGAGTGGGGAGACCCAGTACTTC. The encoded protein is CSARDSRTSGSGETQYF.

The chain joins TRBV29-1 to TRBJ2-7; TRBD1 matches 8 bases. The length of the CDR3 is 12 residues. Per germline, CDR1 SQVTM and CDR2 ANQGSEA. V shed 7 bases, J shed 7 bases, and the junction held 9 bases outside the gene matches. CDR3 residues: CSAEIDRGEQYF. DNA for the CDR3: TGCAGCGCCGAGATAGACAGGGGAGAGCAGTACTTC.

The genes are TRBV5-1 and TRBJ2-1; 8 nucleotides line up with TRBD2. The trim removed 0 bases at V and 8 bases at J, leaving 7 bases unmatched. In germline, CDR1 is SGHRS, CDR2 YFSETQ. This CDR3 has 15 amino acids. The CDR3 nucleotides are TGCGCCAGCAGCTTGGTCGGGAGGGAAAATGATGAGCAGTTCTTC. It yields the protein CASSLVGRENDEQFF.

This clonotype has at least ten counts. The J gene is TRBJ2-7, the V gene TRBV20-1; 10 nucleotides agree with TRBD2. The CDR3 consists of 16 residues. Trimming removed 0 bases from V and 3 bases from J; junction bases left unmatched: 8. Per germline, CDR1 DFQATT and CDR2 SNEGSKA (reference sequence). The chain's CDR3 is CSARDPLAGEVYEQYF. The CDR3 DNA reads TGCAGTGCTAGAGATCCGCTAGCGGGAGAGGTCTACGAGCAGTACTTC.

This clonotype was detected a few times. The junction and the germline gene differ at one end; a read error may be behind it. V is TRBV20-1 and J is TRBJ2-7; 9 bases fit TRBD2. The CDR3 is 15 amino acids. Per germline, CDR1 DFQATT and CDR2 SNEGSKA (reference sequence). The DNA for the CDR3 is TGCAGTGCCCCCTTTAGCGGGAGACTTTTGTCCGAGCAGTACTTT. This translates into CSAPFSGRLLSEQYF.

There are a few counts of this clonotype. The V and J genes are TRBV12-3 or TRBV12-4 and TRBJ1-1, with a possible D match to TRBD1 (5 bases). V was pared by 6 bases and J by 7 bases, with 21 bases between. The CDR3 has 15 amino acids. The CDR3 coding sequence is TGTGCCAGCAGCCCCCCTGGGGCGGCTCGCGGTGAAGCTTTCTTT. Its translation is CASSPPGAARGEAFF.

This clonotype was detected a few times. This chain uses TRBV6-2 or TRBV6-3 with TRBJ1-1; a possible D gene is TRBD1 (6 bases). CDR1 is MNHEY, CDR2 SVGEGT, per germline. This CDR3 has 13 amino acids. V lost 5 bases and J lost 2, with 9 bases in between. The CDR3, as DNA: TGTGCCAGCAGTCACAGGGATAACACTGAAGCTTTCTTT. Protein: CASSHRDNTEAFF.

The V and J genes are TRBV29-1 and TRBJ1-2, with D possibly being TRBD1 (5 bases). V was trimmed by 7 bases and J by 1 base, leaving 19 bases between them. The CDR3 is made up of 15 amino acids. CDR1 and CDR2 (germline): SQVTM, ANQGSEA. The CDR3 nucleotides are TGCAGCGCCATAAGAGGGACGTACTTTAACTATGGCTACACCTTC. It is translated as CSAIRGTYFNYGYTF.

The rearrangement joins TRBV2 to TRBJ2-1; D is unresolved. V lost 1 base to trimming and J lost 2 bases, with 9 bases between them. This CDR3 is 15 amino acids long. The germline V gene encodes CDR1 SNHLY and CDR2 FYNNEI. In nucleotides, the CDR3 is TGTGCCAGCAGTGAAGGAGGCTACCCCTACAATGAGCAGTTCTTC. Protein product: CASSEGGYPYNEQFF.

Many counts were recorded for this clonotype. This chain links TRBV10-3 with TRBJ2-2; D possibly corresponds to TRBD1 (6 bases). The CDR3 runs 15 residues. Trimming took 3 bases from V and 4 from J, leaving 12 bases between them. Germline V gene data show CDR1 as ENHRY and CDR2 as SYGVKD. The CDR3 nucleotides are TGTGCCATCAGTGACCACACAGGGAGCACCGGGGAGCTGTTTTTT. It yields the protein CAISDHTGSTGELFF.

This chain joins TRBV29-1 and TRBJ2-3, with 7 bases lining up with TRBD1. V was pared by 1 base and J by 3 bases, with 7 bases of the junction left unmatched. The germline V gene encodes CDR1 SQVTM and CDR2 ANQGSEA. CDR3 length: 15 amino acids. The CDR3 coding sequence is TGCAGCGTTGAAGGTGGGGACAGACAAACAGATACGCAGTATTTT. Amino acids: CSVEGGDRQTDTQYF.

This rearrangement joins TRBV6-6 to TRBJ1-6; no clear D. Germline CDR1 is MNHNY and CDR2 is SVGAGI (reference sequence). V was trimmed by 5 bases and J by 8 bases, leaving 16 bases between them. The CDR3 loop spans 15 amino acids. The CDR3 DNA follows: TGTGCCAGCAGTACCCGGGCCCCGGGCGATTCACCCCTCCACTTT. Translated, it gives CASSTRAPGDSPLHF.

The table lists this clonotype with a few counts. The J gene is TRBJ1-6, the V gene TRBV30; TRBD1 might be the D (5 bases). CDR1 GTSNPN and CDR2 SVGIG come from the germline V gene (reference sequence). The length of the CDR3 is 14 residues. The V and J ends lost 3 bases and 8 bases respectively, with 14 bases between them. The CDR3 nucleotides read TGTGCCTGGAGCCCCGGGACCTCTGATTCACCCCTCCACTTT. This sequence encodes CAWSPGTSDSPLHF.

This clonotype was detected ten times or more. This chain's CDR3 is CASGWLSGRSYNEQFF. The CDR3 bases are TGTGCCAGCGGTTGGCTAAGCGGGAGATCCTACAATGAGCAGTTCTTC. The chain uses TRBV6-2 or TRBV6-3 and TRBJ2-1; 8 nucleotides match TRBD2. Looked up from germline, CDR1 is MNHEY and CDR2 is SVGEGT. The trim removed 8 bases at V and 1 base at J, leaving 10 bases unmatched. CDR3 length equals 16 residues.

The table lists this clonotype with a few counts. V and J are TRBV19 and TRBJ2-2; 7 bases are a match to TRBD2. The V and J ends lost 0 bases and 0 bases, in that order; junction bases with no gene match: 4. Germline assignment: CDR1 LNHDA and CDR2 SQIVND (reference sequence). The CDR3 consists of 17 residues. Written as DNA, the CDR3 is TGTGCCAGTAGTATAGATTGGAGCGGGACGAACACCGGGGAGCTGTTTTTT. Its translation: CASSIDWSGTNTGELFF. The full variable domain, its missing parts supplied by reference TRBV19 and TRBJ2-2, is DGGITQSPKYLFRKEGQNVTLSCEQNLNHDAMYWYRQDPGQGLRLIYYSQIVNDFQKGDIAEGYSVSREKKESFPLTVTSAQKNPTAFYLCASSIDWSGTNTGELFFGEGSRLTVL.

This clonotype has just a few counts. The J gene is TRBJ2-7, the V gene TRBV20-1; 8 bases align to TRBD2. CDR1 DFQATT and CDR2 SNEGSKA come from the germline V gene (reference sequence). The CDR3 covers 16 residues. J gave up 1 base and V 0 bases, and 8 bases lay outside the gene matches. CDR3 residues: CSARDATAGESYEQYF. As DNA, the CDR3 is TGCAGTGCTAGAGATGCGACAGCGGGAGAGTCCTACGAGCAGTACTTC.

The J gene is TRBJ2-2, the V gene TRBV5-6; D is perhaps TRBD1 (5 bases). The CDR3 contains 15 residues. V was shortened by 2 bases and J by 3 bases, with 11 bases between the two germline ends. Germline V gene lookup returns CDR1 SGHDT and CDR2 YYEEEE. The CDR3 coding sequence is TGTGCCAGCAGCTTCGGTACAGGCTACACCGGGGAGCTGTTTTTT. It is translated as CASSFGTGYTGELFF. Based on the CDR3 plus reference TRBV5-6 and TRBJ2-2, the full variable domain is DAGVTQSPTHLIKTRGQQVTLRCSPKSGHDTVSWYQQALGQGPQFIFQYYEEEERQRGNFPDRFSGHQFPNYSSELNVNALLLGDSALYLCASSFGTGYTGELFFGEGSRLTVL.

CDR3 sequence: CASDGQREGQEQFF. The CDR3 DNA sequence: TGTGCCAGCGACGGCCAGCGGGAGGGCCAGGAGCAGTTCTTC. The chain is built from TRBV6-1 and TRBJ2-1; 10 nucleotides align to TRBD2. There are 14 residues in the CDR3. The J segment lost 10 bases and the V segment lost 8 bases, leaving 11 bases of the junction unmatched. CDR1 MNHNS and CDR2 SASEGT come from the germline V gene.

This clonotype was seen ten or more times. The J gene is TRBJ2-7, the V gene TRBV5-1, with TRBD2 matching over 7 bases. This CDR3 has 15 amino acids. The V and J ends lost 2 bases and 6 bases, in that order; junction bases with no gene match: 11. Germline-derived CDR1 and CDR2 are SGHRS and YFSETQ. CDR3 bases: TGCGCCAGCAGCTTACTTAGCGGGCCGGGGGGCGAGCAGTACTTC. Its protein product is CASSLLSGPGGEQYF.

There are many counts of this clonotype. The CDR3 DNA sequence: TGTGCCACATGGGGGGCGAGTGAAGCTTTCTTT. Protein sequence: CATWGASEAFF. The chain links TRBV6-6 to TRBJ1-1; TRBD1 might be the D (6 bases). V was pared by 10 bases and J by 7 bases, with 13 bases between. Per germline, CDR1 MNHNY and CDR2 SVGAGI (reference sequence). The CDR3 length is 11 residues.

This clonotype was observed once. A clone one base away is much larger, so this may be a read error. The rearrangement uses TRBV4-3 and TRBJ2-7, with D possibly being TRBD1 (5 bases). There are 16 residues in the CDR3. Germline CDR1 is LGHNA and CDR2 is YSLEER. V was clipped by 4 bases and J by 3 bases, with 19 bases between them. This CDR3 reads CASSRGTQGFGYEQYF. The CDR3 DNA follows: TGCGCCAGCAGCCGCGGCACCCAGGGCTTTGGCTACGAGCAGTACTTC.

In this sample, this clonotype turned up a few times. The rearrangement links TRBV29-1 to TRBJ1-1; 7 bases line up with TRBD1. From germline, CDR1 is SQVTM and CDR2 ANQGSEA. V lost 0 bases to trimming and J lost 10 bases; unmatched junction nucleotides: 5. The CDR3 spans 12 residues. The CDR3 reads CSVEDEGGSAFF. For the CDR3, the DNA is TGCAGCGTTGAAGATGAAGGGGGCTCAGCTTTCTTT.